This TCR beta chain was documented in a study of neurological immune-mediated disorders. General study findings and limits: The greatest TCR clonal expansion occurred in HTLV-1-associated myelopathy and the least in multiple sclerosis, which fell below healthy controls.

Indicated time point: technical triplicate 3. The unsorted libraries had their origin in 2 million PBMCs stored at -80 C. This clonotype was found many times. The antigen remains unidentified. The method for making cDNA was 5'RACE, and it used 10-nucleotide random UMIs. A single record per CDR3 protein comes from TCRdb applying MiXCR to the 5' RACE reads. The sample has about 44,000 distinct CDR3 sequences, about a fifth seen once; the top ten hold 3.5% to 5%. This TCR derives from a man aged 60 to 69 with HTLV-1-associated myelopathy (HAM/TSP). Sequences were obtained from PBMCs.

CDR3 residues: CASSSPVAGGQFF. The CDR3 DNA reads TGTGCCAGCAGCTCCCCGGTAGCGGGAGGACAGTTCTTC. The J gene is TRBJ2-1, the V gene TRBV7-9, with TRBD2 matching over 10 bases. Germline V CDR1 and CDR2: SEHNR, FQNEAQ (reference sequence). The V gene end was trimmed by 4 bases and the J gene end by 13 bases; junction bases not matched to a gene: 7. The CDR3 covers 13 residues.